This TCR beta chain was recorded in a study of shared clonotypes between healthy human individuals. Samples underwent the assay at deep level. Sorted-subset replicate PCRs used 200 ng of genomic DNA. This amount corresponded to some 30,000 T cell genomes. TCRdb's table, derived via immunoSEQ multiplex PCR, lists solely in-frame clones and lacks some. Among hundreds of thousands of clones, approximately 95% were seen once, and the ten largest hold approximately 0.12%. The naive CD8 subset, CD45RO-negative cells positively selected for CCR7, excluded terminally differentiated effector memory CD45RA+ cells. There are 16 residues in the CDR3. CDR1 SGDLS and CDR2 YYNGEE come from the germline V gene. V lost 2 bases and J 3 bases, leaving 15 bases between the germline ends.

Sequencing was carried out using naive CD8+ T cells sorted from blood. V and J are TRBV9 and TRBJ2-1; D is perhaps TRBD2 (5 bases). This clonotype was obtained from a woman between 25 and 40 years old in good health. The DNA for the CDR3 is TGTGCCAGCAGCGTTCACCGGGATTCGATCTACAATGAGCAGTTCTTC. It encodes CASSVHRDSIYNEQFF.